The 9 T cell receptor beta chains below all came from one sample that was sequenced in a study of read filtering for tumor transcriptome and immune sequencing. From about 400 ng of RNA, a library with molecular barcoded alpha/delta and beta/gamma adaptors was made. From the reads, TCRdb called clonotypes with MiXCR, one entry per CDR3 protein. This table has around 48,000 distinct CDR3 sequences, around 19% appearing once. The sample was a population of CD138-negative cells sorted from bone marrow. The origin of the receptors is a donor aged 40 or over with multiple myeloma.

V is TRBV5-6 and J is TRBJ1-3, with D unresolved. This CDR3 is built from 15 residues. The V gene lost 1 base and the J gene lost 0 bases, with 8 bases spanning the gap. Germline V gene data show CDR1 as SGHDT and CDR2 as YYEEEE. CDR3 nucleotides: TGTGCCAGCAGCTTGTACGGGCGCTCTGGAAACACCATATATTTT. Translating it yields CASSLYGRSGNTIYF.

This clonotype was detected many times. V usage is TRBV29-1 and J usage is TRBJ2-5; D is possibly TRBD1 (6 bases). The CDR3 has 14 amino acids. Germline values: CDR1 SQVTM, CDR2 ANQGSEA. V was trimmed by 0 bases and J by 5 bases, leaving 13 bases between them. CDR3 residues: CSVEETRGRETQYF. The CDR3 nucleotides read TGCAGCGTTGAAGAAACCAGGGGCCGGGAGACCCAGTACTTC.

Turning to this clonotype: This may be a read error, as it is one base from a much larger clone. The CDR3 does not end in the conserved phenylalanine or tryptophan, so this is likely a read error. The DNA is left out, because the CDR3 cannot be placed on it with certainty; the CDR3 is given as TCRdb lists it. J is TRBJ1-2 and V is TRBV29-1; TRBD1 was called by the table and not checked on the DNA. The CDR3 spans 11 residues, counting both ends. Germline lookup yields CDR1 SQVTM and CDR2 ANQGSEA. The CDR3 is CSVDGTGPITL.

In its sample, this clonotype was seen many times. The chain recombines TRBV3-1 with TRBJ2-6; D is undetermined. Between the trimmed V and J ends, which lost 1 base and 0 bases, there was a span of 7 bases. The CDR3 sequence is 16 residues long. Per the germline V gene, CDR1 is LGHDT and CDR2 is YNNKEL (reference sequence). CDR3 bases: TGTGCCAGCAGCCAAGCTCTGTACTCTGGGGCCAACGTCCTGACTTTC. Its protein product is CASSQALYSGANVLTF.

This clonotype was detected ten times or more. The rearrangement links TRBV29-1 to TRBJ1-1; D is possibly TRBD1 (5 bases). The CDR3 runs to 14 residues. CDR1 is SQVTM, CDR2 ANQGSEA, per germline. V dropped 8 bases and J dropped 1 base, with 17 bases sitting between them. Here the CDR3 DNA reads TGCAGCTCCTCGGGGGGGAAGGGGAACACTGAAGCTTTCTTT. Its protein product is CSSSGGKGNTEAFF. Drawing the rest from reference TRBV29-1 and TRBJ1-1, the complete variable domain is SAVISQKPSRDICQRGTSLTIQCQVDSQVTMMFWYRQQPGQSLTLIATANQGSEATYESGFVIDKFPISRPNLTFSTLTVSNMSPEDSSIYLCSSSGGKGNTEAFFGQGTRLTVV.

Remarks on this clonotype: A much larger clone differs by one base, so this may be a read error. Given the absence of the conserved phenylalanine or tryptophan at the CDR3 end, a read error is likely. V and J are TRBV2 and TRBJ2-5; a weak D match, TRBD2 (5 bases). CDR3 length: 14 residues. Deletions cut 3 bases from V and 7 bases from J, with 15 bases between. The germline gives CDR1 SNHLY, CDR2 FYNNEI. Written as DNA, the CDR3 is TGTGCCAGCAGTGAGCACGGGGTTTCTGGGACCCAGTACATC. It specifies CASSEHGVSGTQYI.

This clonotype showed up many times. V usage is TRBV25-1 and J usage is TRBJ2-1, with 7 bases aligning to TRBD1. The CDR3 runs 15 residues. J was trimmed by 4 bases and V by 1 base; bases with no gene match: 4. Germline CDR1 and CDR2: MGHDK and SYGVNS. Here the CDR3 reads CASSELGTDYNEQFF. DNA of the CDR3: TGTGCCAGCAGTGAATTGGGGACAGATTACAATGAGCAGTTCTTC.

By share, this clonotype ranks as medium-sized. Here the CDR3 reads CASSPKREAFF. CDR3 nucleotide sequence: TGTGCCAGCAGCCCCAAGAGGGAAGCTTTCTTT. The V and J genes are TRBV11-2 and TRBJ1-1; D is undetermined. The CDR3 totals 11 residues. V lost 5 bases and J lost 8, with 9 bases in between. The germline V gene encodes CDR1 SGHAT and CDR2 FQNNGV.

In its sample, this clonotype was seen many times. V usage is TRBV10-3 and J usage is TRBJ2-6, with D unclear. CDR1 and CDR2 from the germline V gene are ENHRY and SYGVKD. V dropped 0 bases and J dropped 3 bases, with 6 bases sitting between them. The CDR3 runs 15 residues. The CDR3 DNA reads TGTGCCATCAGTGAGTCGGGAAGTGGGGCCAACGTCCTGACTTTC. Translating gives CAISESGSGANVLTF.